The 12 T cell receptor beta chains below come from one sample, sequenced in a study of T cells in Graves' hyperthyroidism and ophthalmopathy. RNA transcripts served as the template for amplifying TCR beta CDR3 regions. TCR CDR3 underwent first-round RT-PCR with the HTBI primer set. Via MiXCR, TCRdb re-called the multiplex PCR reads, giving one row per CDR3 protein. The sample consists of about 610,000 distinct CDR3 sequences, roughly 15% of them appearing once. The sample was blood. These receptors all stem from a woman aged 40 to 50 with Graves' ophthalmopathy.

This sequence joins TRBV6-1 and TRBJ1-6; 8 bases align to TRBD1. Trimming took 5 bases from V and 6 from J; bases not matched to a gene: 3. The CDR3 loop spans 14 amino acids. Per germline, CDR1 MNHNS and CDR2 SASEGT. In DNA form, the CDR3 reads TGTGCCAGCAGTTTTGACAGGGGTAATTCACCCCTCCACTTT. Its protein is CASSFDRGNSPLHF.

A few counts support this clonotype. The rearrangement links TRBV7-9 to TRBJ1-5; D is ambiguous. CDR3 length: 12 amino acids. Trimming took 5 bases from V and 7 from J, leaving 9 bases between them. Germline assignment: CDR1 SEHNR and CDR2 FQNEAQ (reference sequence). The chain's CDR3 is CASSPHGQPQHF. CDR3 DNA sequence: TGTGCCAGCAGCCCACACGGGCAGCCCCAGCATTTT.

This clonotype occurred many times. This chain links TRBV5-1 with TRBJ2-6, with D uncertain. Per the germline V gene, CDR1 is SGHRS and CDR2 is YFSETQ. V lost 2 bases and J 4 bases, leaving 10 bases between the germline ends. The CDR3 contains 15 residues. CDR3 region: CASSFALGGANVLTF. In DNA form, the CDR3 reads TGCGCCAGCAGCTTTGCTTTGGGGGGGGCCAACGTCCTGACTTTC. The full variable domain, in which reference TRBV5-1 and TRBJ2-6 provide the parts outside the CDR3, is KAGVTQTPRYLIKTRGQQVTLSCSPISGHRSVSWYQQTPGQGLQFLFEYFSETQRNKGNFPGRFSGRQFSNSRSEMNVSTLELGDSALYLCASSFALGGANVLTFGAGSRLTVL.

This clonotype was detected many times. The chain carries TRBV6-1 and TRBJ1-2, with a tentative D call TRBD1 (5 bases). V was cut by 10 bases and J by 3 bases, with 9 bases left in between. This CDR3 has 11 residues. The germline gives CDR1 MNHNS, CDR2 SASEGT. CDR3 coding DNA: TGTGCCACCGGGACGGACTATGGCTACACCTTC. It translates to CATGTDYGYTF.

This chain joins TRBV4-1 and TRBJ2-7; no definite D call. V dropped 0 bases and J dropped 6 bases, with 12 bases sitting between them. The CDR3 has 14 residues. Germline V gene data show CDR1 as MGHRA and CDR2 as YSYEKL. This CDR3 is CASSQDDRVSEQYF. CDR3 DNA sequence: TGCGCCAGCAGCCAAGATGACCGGGTTTCCGAGCAGTACTTC.

The table lists this clonotype with many counts. The gene calls are TRBV6-1 and TRBJ2-3; either TRBD1 or TRBD2 may fit D (5 bases each). This CDR3 spans 16 amino acids. The germline V gene encodes CDR1 MNHNS and CDR2 SASEGT. The V gene lost 5 bases and the J gene lost 4 bases, with 19 bases spanning the gap. The chain's CDR3 is CASSPSGPRGSDTQYF. The CDR3 coding sequence is TGTGCCAGCAGTCCCTCGGGACCTCGTGGCTCAGATACGCAGTATTTT.

This chain joins TRBV7-2 and TRBJ2-1; TRBD2 matches at 8 bases. Germline V CDR1 and CDR2: SGHTA, FQGNSA. The V gene end was trimmed by 8 bases and the J gene end by 3 bases; junction bases not matched to a gene: 9. The CDR3 loop spans 15 amino acids. Written as DNA, the CDR3 is TGTGCCAGCGCCCTGTCGGGGGGGGGCTACAATGAGCAGTTCTTC. Its translation is CASALSGGGYNEQFF.

This clonotype was counted ten times or more. The rearrangement uses TRBV7-9 and TRBJ1-2; 8 nucleotides agree with TRBD1. The CDR3 runs to 13 residues. Germline-derived CDR1 and CDR2 are SEHNR and FQNEAQ (reference sequence). V lost 5 bases, J lost 7 bases, and 6 bases stayed unmatched. The CDR3 is CASSLGQGSGYTF. The CDR3 DNA reads TGTGCCAGCAGCCTCGGACAGGGATCTGGCTACACCTTC. The variable domain in full, with the rest retrieved from reference TRBV7-9 and TRBJ1-2, is DTGVSQNPRHKITKRGQNVTFRCDPISEHNRLYWYRQTLGQGPEFLTYFQNEAQLEKSRLLSDRFSAERPKGSFSTLEIQRTEQGDSAMYLCASSLGQGSGYTFGSGTRLTVV.

This chain uses TRBV12-3 or TRBV12-4 with TRBJ2-2; tentatively, D is TRBD1 or TRBD2 (5 bases each). CDR3 length: 15 amino acids. V lost 6 bases, J lost 0 bases, and 11 bases lay in between. CDR3 loop: CASSPGRPNTGELFF. The CDR3 bases are TGTGCCAGCAGCCCGGGACGGCCGAACACCGGGGAGCTGTTTTTT.

The V gene is TRBV19, the J gene TRBJ1-2, with unresolved D. The germline gives CDR1 LNHDA, CDR2 SQIVND (reference sequence). This CDR3 has 15 residues. V was trimmed by 6 bases and J by 8 bases, leaving 22 bases between them. The CDR3 DNA is TGTGCCAGTAGAAGTATAGATCAGATGAAAGTCGGCTACACCTTC. Translated, it gives CASRSIDQMKVGYTF.

In its sample, this clonotype was seen many times. The gene calls are TRBV28 and TRBJ2-3; 8 nucleotides align to TRBD2. The CDR3 runs to 13 residues. V dropped 2 bases and J dropped 9; count of bases not matched to a gene: 4. The germline V gene encodes CDR1 MDHEN and CDR2 SYDVKM. DNA of the CDR3: TGTGCCAGCAGTTTACCGACTAGCGAAACGCAGTATTTT. Amino acids: CASSLPTSETQYF.

The sample holds a few counts of this clonotype. The chain links TRBV28 to TRBJ2-7, with TRBD2 as a possible D gene (6 bases). Trimming took off 10 bases at V and 2 bases at J, with 12 bases between the two ends. This CDR3 has 12 residues. Germline CDR1 reads MDHEN; CDR2 reads SYDVKM. CDR3 DNA: TGTGCCAATTCACGGGAGACCTACGAGCAGTACTTC. Its protein product is CANSRETYEQYF.